This T cell receptor (beta chain) was profiled in a study of T cell repertoires in cytomegalovirus infection. Study in general: Based on public TCR beta signatures, there were indications of CMV infection and of a matching HLA type.

Comment on this clonotype: Its cognate antigen is unknown.

TCRdb independently ran MiXCR on the reads; one entry per CDR3 protein. The sample yields 680,000 or so distinct CDR3 sequences, 35% to 40% seen once. The CDR3 is 15 amino acids. V was cut by 1 base and J by 4 bases, with 14 bases left in between. Germline loops: CDR1 SGDLS, CDR2 YYNGEE. General study findings and limits: Carriage of CMV together with the relevant HLA was identifiable through cumulative public TCR beta family frequency.

This TCR was sampled from a human donor in good health (CMV status not recorded). Some clones in this sample may be carry-over from other donors' samples. The gene calls are TRBV9 and TRBJ1-1, with D perhaps matching TRBD1 (5 bases). The sequenced material came from PBMCs. CDR3 DNA: TGTGCCAGCAGCGTAACGCAGGGTTCGGGCACTGAAGCTTTCTTT. Translation gives CASSVTQGSGTEAFF. The full variable domain, in which reference TRBV9 and TRBJ1-1 provide the parts outside the CDR3, is DSGVTQTPKHLITATGQRVTLRCSPRSGDLSVYWYQQSLDQGLQFLIQYYNGEERAKGNILERFSAQQFPDLHSELNLSSLELGDSALYFCASSVTQGSGTEAFFGQGTRLTVV.